Listed here are 20 T cell receptor beta chains from one sample, sequenced in a study of cytomegalovirus exposure and HLA in healthy donors. Primers included in the PCR were 60 Vbeta and 13 Jbeta primers. Using immunoSEQ multiplex PCR, the repertoire was profiled, and TCRdb retains in-frame clones only, with some absent. The sample's table shows about 39,000 clones. The source material was PBMCs. The receptors derive from a woman younger than 45 in good health and CMV-seropositive.

The chain has TRBV15 and TRBJ2-7, with D maybe TRBD2 (6 bases). Trimming took 1 base from V and 5 from J, leaving 9 bases between them. CDR3 length: 13 residues. From germline, CDR1 is LNHNV and CDR2 YYDKDF (reference sequence). CDR3 region: CATSRGAGDEQYF. CDR3 bases: TGTGCCACCAGCAGAGGAGCGGGCGACGAGCAGTACTTC. The whole variable domain, remainder taken from reference TRBV15 and TRBJ2-7, is DAMVIQNPRYQVTQFGKPVTLSCSQTLNHNVMYWYQQKSSQAPKLLFHYYDKDFNNEADTPDNFQSRRPNTSFCFLDIRSPGLGDTAMYLCATSRGAGDEQYFGPGTRLTVT.

The chain joins TRBV27 to TRBJ1-1, with 10 positions matching TRBD1. Trimming at V came to 7 bases and at J to 1 base, leaving 3 bases not matched to a gene. Germline lookup yields CDR1 MNHEY and CDR2 SMNVEV (reference sequence). CDR3 length: 14 amino acids. In nucleotides, the CDR3 is TGTGCCAGCAAACGGGACAGGGGGAACACTGAAGCTTTCTTT. Translated: CASKRDRGNTEAFF.

The chain recombines TRBV19 with TRBJ2-5; D is ambiguous. CDR1 is LNHDA, CDR2 SQIVND, per germline (reference sequence). The CDR3 is 13 residues long. The ends were cut back, 6 bases at V and 2 bases at J, with 10 bases in the middle. CDR3 loop: CASSGSPQETQYF. As DNA, the CDR3 is TGTGCCAGTAGCGGTTCCCCTCAAGAGACCCAGTACTTC.

The chain links TRBV28 to TRBJ1-1; 10 positions match TRBD1. Germline values: CDR1 MDHEN, CDR2 SYDVKM. The CDR3 length is 15 residues. V was clipped by 5 bases and J by 5 bases; unmatched bases: 8. CDR3 residues: CASSTRQGARTEAFF. For the CDR3, the DNA is TGTGCCAGCAGTACCCGACAGGGGGCAAGGACTGAAGCTTTCTTT.

V usage is TRBV7-9 and J usage is TRBJ2-1, with 8 positions matching TRBD1. V shed 2 bases and J 7 bases; nucleotides not matched to a gene: 10. The CDR3 consists of 16 residues. Germline V gene sequence: CDR1 SEHNR, CDR2 FQNEAQ (reference sequence). CDR3 DNA: TGTGCCAGCAGCTTACCCTCAGGGGGCGCGAATAATGAGCAGTTCTTC. Translation: CASSLPSGGANNEQFF.

The chain is built from TRBV5-1 and TRBJ1-5; D remains unclear. The length of the CDR3 is 15 residues. V lost 4 bases and J 1 base, leaving 12 bases between the germline ends. The germline gives CDR1 SGHRS, CDR2 YFSETQ. The CDR3 nucleotides are TGCGCCAGCAGCCCCGAGGATCCGAGCAATCAGCCCCAGCATTTT. Translation: CASSPEDPSNQPQHF.

The rearrangement uses TRBV6-5 and TRBJ1-4; D perhaps matches TRBD1 (5 bases). V lost 4 bases and J 7 bases, leaving 13 bases between the germline ends. CDR1 is MNHEY, CDR2 SVGAGI, per germline. The CDR3 loop spans 14 amino acids. The CDR3 is CASSSGGRGEKLFF. CDR3 DNA sequence: TGTGCCAGCAGTTCCGGTGGTAGGGGTGAAAAACTGTTTTTT.

Here the CDR3 reads CASSPDSNYGYTF. DNA for the CDR3: TGTGCCAGCAGCCCGGACAGTAACTATGGCTACACCTTC. The chain carries TRBV5-4 and TRBJ1-2; weak D call: TRBD1 (6 bases). This CDR3 region has 13 residues. The V end lost 4 bases, the J end lost 1 base, and 8 bases lay between the germline ends. Germline V gene data show CDR1 as SGHNT and CDR2 as YYREEE (reference sequence). The full variable domain, its missing parts supplied by reference TRBV5-4 and TRBJ1-2, is ETGVTQSPTHLIKTRGQQVTLRCSSQSGHNTVSWYQQALGQGPQFIFQYYREEENGRGNFPPRFSGLQFPNYSSELNVNALELDDSALYLCASSPDSNYGYTFGSGTRLTVV.

The rearrangement uses TRBV7-6 and TRBJ2-1; maybe TRBD2 (5 bases). V gave up 5 bases and J gave up 8 bases, with 10 bases separating them. The CDR3 contains 12 residues. In germline, CDR1 is SGHVS, CDR2 FNYEAQ. CDR3 nucleotides: TGTGCCAGCAGCCAATGGGGAGATGAGCAGTTCTTC. Its protein is CASSQWGDEQFF.

This sequence joins TRBV14 and TRBJ1-1; 12 bases align to TRBD1. V was clipped by 0 bases and J by 4 bases; unmatched bases: 15. Germline loops: CDR1 SGHDN, CDR2 FVKESK. CDR3 length: 20 residues. The CDR3 coding sequence is TGTGCCAGCAGCCAAGATGATAGGGGACAGGGGGCTTTTTTCGCCACTGAAGCTTTCTTT. Translation gives CASSQDDRGQGAFFATEAFF.

The chain combines TRBV28 with TRBJ1-1; 9 bases align to TRBD1. Per the germline V gene, CDR1 is MDHEN and CDR2 is SYDVKM. J was trimmed by 4 bases and V by 6 bases; bases with no gene match: 6. CDR3 length equals 14 residues. The CDR3 loop reads CASRRRTGATEAFF. CDR3 nucleotides: TGTGCCAGCAGACGCAGGACAGGGGCCACTGAAGCTTTCTTT.

The chain combines TRBV6-1 with TRBJ1-2, with 7 bases matching TRBD1. Germline loops: CDR1 MNHNS, CDR2 SASEGT. The CDR3 has 11 amino acids. Trimming at V came to 9 bases and at J to 8 bases, leaving 6 bases not matched to a gene. This CDR3 reads CARKQGEGYTF. The DNA for the CDR3 is TGTGCCAGGAAGCAGGGGGAAGGCTACACCTTC.

Note on this clone: In the same sample, other DNA sequences code for this CDR3. The chain carries TRBV4-1 and TRBJ1-1; unclear D gene. The germline CDR1 and CDR2 sequences are MGHRA and YSYEKL. Trimming shortened V by 1 base and J by 4 bases, and 7 bases separated the two germline ends. The CDR3 has 13 residues. The CDR3: CASSQVRGTEAFF. For the CDR3, the DNA is TGCGCCAGCAGCCAAGTACGGGGCACTGAAGCTTTCTTT.

The chain uses TRBV28 and TRBJ2-7, with 8 nucleotides matching TRBD2. Germline V gene sequence: CDR1 MDHEN, CDR2 SYDVKM. Trimming at V came to 9 bases and at J to 4 bases, leaving 5 bases not matched to a gene. CDR3 length equals 12 residues. The CDR3 here is CARDGGDYEQYF. CDR3 nucleotide sequence: TGTGCCAGAGACGGGGGGGATTACGAGCAGTACTTC.

This sequence joins TRBV10-2 and TRBJ1-1; D uncertain. The germline gives CDR1 WSHSY, CDR2 SAAADI. The CDR3 runs 14 residues. With 6 bases removed from V and 4 bases from J, the gap between germline ends came to 15 bases. The CDR3 region has the DNA TGCGCCAGCAGAGAAACTGGGAGAGCCACTGAAGCTTTCTTT. Amino acids: CASRETGRATEAFF.

The CDR3 here is CASTGFTDTQYF. The CDR3 DNA follows: TGTGCCAGCACAGGGTTCACAGATACGCAGTATTTT. V gene TRBV27 combines with J gene TRBJ2-3, with D maybe TRBD1 (5 bases). In germline, CDR1 is MNHEY, CDR2 SMNVEV (reference sequence). The CDR3 sequence is 12 residues long. Trimming cost V 7 bases and J 2 bases, with 7 bases left between them.

This chain links TRBV4-1 with TRBJ2-7; no firm D call. Germline CDR1 reads MGHRA; CDR2 reads YSYEKL. The length of the CDR3 is 15 residues. With 0 bases removed from V and 5 bases from J, the gap between germline ends came to 14 bases. The CDR3 DNA reads TGCGCCAGCAGCCAAGAAACAAGGAGTTCCCACGAGCAGTACTTC. Translating it yields CASSQETRSSHEQYF.

The chain links TRBV5-6 to TRBJ2-7; D perhaps matches TRBD2 (6 bases). The V end was cut by 0 bases, the J end by 6 bases, with 22 bases between. This CDR3 is 17 amino acids long. Germline CDR1 SGHDT, CDR2 YYEEEE. Here the CDR3 DNA reads TGTGCCAGCAGCTTGGTAAAGTCGTGGCTAGCGACCGTCGAGCAGTACTTC. It yields the protein CASSLVKSWLATVEQYF.

The rearrangement joins TRBV6-6 to TRBJ2-7; 9 bases fit TRBD2. J gave up 2 bases and V 4 bases, and 6 bases lay outside the gene matches. The germline V gene encodes CDR1 MNHNY and CDR2 SVGAGI (reference sequence). This CDR3 contains 15 residues. The CDR3 DNA reads as TGTGCCAGCAGTTTACTAGCGGGCCCGACCTACGAGCAGTACTTC. Its translation: CASSLLAGPTYEQYF.

This chain links TRBV6-5 with TRBJ1-6, with 9 bases fitting TRBD1. The CDR3 consists of 14 residues. Trimming removed 6 bases from V and 6 bases from J; junction bases left unmatched: 3. CDR1 and CDR2 from the germline V gene are MNHEY and SVGAGI. The CDR3 bases are TGTGCCAGCAGCTACAGGGGGCCTAATTCACCCCTCCACTTT. It codes for CASSYRGPNSPLHF.